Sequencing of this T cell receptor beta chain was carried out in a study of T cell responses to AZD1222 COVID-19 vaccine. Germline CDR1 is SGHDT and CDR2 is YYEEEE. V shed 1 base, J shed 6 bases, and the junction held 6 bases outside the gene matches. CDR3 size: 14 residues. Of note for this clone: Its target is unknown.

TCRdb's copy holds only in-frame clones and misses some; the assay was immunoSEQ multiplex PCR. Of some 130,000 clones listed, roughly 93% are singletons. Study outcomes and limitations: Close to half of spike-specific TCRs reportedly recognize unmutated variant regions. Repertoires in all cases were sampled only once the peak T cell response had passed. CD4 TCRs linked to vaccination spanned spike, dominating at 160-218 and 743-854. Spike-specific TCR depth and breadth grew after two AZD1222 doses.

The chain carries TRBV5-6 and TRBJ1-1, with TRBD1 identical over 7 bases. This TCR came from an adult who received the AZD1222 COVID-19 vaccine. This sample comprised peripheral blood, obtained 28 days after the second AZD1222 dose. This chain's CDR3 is CASSLTGVGAEAFF. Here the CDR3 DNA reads TGTGCCAGCAGCTTGACAGGGGTTGGCGCTGAAGCTTTCTTT.